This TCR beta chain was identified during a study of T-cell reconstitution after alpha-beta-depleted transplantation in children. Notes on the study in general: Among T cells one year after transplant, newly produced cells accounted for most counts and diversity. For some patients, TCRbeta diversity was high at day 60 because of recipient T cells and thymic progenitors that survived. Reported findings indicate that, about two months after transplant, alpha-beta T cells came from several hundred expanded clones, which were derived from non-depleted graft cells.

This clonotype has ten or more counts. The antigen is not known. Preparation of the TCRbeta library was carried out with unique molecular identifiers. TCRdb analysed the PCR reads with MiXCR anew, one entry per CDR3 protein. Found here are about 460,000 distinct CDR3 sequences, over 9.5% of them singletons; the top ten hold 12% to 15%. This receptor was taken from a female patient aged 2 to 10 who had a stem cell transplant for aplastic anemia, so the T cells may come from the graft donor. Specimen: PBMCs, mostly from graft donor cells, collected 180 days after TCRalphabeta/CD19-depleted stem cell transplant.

The CDR3 region has the DNA TGTGCCAGCAGTTACCAAGGTTCCTACGAGCAGTACTTC. Encoded protein: CASSYQGSYEQYF. The V gene is TRBV6-6, the J gene TRBJ2-7; D gene ambiguous. Per germline, CDR1 MNHNY and CDR2 SVGAGI (reference sequence). V lost 2 bases, J lost 1 base, and 6 bases lay in between. The CDR3 totals 13 residues.